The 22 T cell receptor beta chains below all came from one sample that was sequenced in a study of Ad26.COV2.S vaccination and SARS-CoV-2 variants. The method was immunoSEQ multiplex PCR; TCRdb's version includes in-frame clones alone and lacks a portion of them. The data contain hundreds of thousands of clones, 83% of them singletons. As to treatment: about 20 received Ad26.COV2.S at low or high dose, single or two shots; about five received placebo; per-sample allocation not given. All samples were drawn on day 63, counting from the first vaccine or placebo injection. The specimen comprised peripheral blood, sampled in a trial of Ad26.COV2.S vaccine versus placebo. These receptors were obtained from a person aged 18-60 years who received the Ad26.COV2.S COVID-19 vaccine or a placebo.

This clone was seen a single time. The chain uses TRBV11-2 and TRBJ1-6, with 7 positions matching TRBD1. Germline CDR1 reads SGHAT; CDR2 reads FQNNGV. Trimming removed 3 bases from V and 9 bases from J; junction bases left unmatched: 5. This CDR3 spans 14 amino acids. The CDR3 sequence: CASSFVSGGSPLHF. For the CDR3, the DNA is TGTGCCAGCAGCTTCGTATCAGGGGGTTCACCCCTCCACTTT.

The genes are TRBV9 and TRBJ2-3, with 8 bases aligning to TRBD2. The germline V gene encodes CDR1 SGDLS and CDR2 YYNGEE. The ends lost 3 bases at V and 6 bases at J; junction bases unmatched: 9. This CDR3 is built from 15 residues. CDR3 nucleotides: TGTGCCAGCAGCGAGAGCGGGGGCCTCTGGGATACGCAGTATTTT. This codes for CASSESGGLWDTQYF.

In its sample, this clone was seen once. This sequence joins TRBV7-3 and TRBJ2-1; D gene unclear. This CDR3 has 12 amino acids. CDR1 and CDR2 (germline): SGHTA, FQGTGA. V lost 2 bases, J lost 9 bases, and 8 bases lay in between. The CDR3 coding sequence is TGTGCCAGCAGCTTAGTGTTGGGTGAGCAGTTCTTC. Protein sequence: CASSLVLGEQFF.

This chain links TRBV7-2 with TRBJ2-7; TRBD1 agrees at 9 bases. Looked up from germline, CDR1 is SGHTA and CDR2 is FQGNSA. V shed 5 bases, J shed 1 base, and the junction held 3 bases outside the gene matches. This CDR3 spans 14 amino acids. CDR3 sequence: CASSPDRGSYEQYF. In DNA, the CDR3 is TGTGCCAGCAGCCCGGACAGGGGATCCTACGAGCAGTACTTC.

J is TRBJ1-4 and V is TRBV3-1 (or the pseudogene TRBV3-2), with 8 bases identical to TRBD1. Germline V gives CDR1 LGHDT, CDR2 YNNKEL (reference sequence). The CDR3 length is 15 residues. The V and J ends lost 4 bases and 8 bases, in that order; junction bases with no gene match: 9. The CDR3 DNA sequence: TGTGCCAGCAGCCCGGACAGGGCTTCGAGGGAAAAACTGTTTTTT. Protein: CASSPDRASREKLFF.

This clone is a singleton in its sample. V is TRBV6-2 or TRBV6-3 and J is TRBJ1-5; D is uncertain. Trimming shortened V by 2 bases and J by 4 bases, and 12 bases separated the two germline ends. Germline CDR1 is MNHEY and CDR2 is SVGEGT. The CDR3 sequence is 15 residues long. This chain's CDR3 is CASSYTTRGNQPQHF. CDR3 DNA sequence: TGTGCCAGCAGTTACACGACCCGAGGTAATCAGCCCCAGCATTTT.

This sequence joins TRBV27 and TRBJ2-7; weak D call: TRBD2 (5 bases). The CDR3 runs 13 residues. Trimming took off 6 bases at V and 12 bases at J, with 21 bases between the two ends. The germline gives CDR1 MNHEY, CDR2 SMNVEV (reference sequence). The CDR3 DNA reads TGTGCCAGCAGGCCCACCAAGGACTCGCCGAGGTACTTC. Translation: CASRPTKDSPRYF.

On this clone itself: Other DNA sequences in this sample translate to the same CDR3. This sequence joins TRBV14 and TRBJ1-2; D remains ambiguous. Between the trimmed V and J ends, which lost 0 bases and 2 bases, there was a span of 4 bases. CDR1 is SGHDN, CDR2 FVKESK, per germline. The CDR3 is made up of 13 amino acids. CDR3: CASSQEVNYGYTF. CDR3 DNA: TGTGCCAGCAGCCAAGAGGTGAACTATGGCTACACCTTC. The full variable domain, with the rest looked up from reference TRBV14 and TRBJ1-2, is EAGVTQFPSHSVIEKGQTVTLRCDPISGHDNLYWYRRVMGKEIKFLLHFVKESKQDESGMPNNRFLAERTGGTYSTLKVQPAELEDSGVYFCASSQEVNYGYTFGSGTRLTVV.

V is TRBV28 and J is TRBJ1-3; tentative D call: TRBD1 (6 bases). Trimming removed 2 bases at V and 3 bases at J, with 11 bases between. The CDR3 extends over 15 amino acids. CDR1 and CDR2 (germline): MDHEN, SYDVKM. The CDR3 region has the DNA TGTGCCAGCAGTTTAGGGGGGCGGCTTGGAAACACCATATATTTT. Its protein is CASSLGGRLGNTIYF.

CDR3 nucleotide sequence: TGCAGCGCCAGGACAGGGGTGGGCTATGGCTACACCTTC. It encodes CSARTGVGYGYTF. This chain uses TRBV29-1 with TRBJ1-2; 9 bases align to TRBD1. In germline, CDR1 is SQVTM, CDR2 ANQGSEA. After removal of 7 bases from V and 4 bases from J, the junction contained 7 bases not matched to a gene. The CDR3 covers 13 residues.

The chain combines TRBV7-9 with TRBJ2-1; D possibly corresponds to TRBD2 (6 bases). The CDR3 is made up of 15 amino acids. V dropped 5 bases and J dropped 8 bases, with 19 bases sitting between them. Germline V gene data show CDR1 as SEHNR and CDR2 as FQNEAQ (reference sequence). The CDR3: CASSGLEGPLDEQFF. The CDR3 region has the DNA TGTGCCAGCAGCGGCCTGGAGGGCCCTTTGGATGAGCAGTTCTTC.

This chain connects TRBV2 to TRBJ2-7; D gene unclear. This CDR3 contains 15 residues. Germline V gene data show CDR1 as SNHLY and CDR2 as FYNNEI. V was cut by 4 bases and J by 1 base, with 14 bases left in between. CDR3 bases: TGTGCCAGCAGTGGACCCCAAGAGCTTTCCTACGAGCAGTACTTC. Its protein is CASSGPQELSYEQYF.

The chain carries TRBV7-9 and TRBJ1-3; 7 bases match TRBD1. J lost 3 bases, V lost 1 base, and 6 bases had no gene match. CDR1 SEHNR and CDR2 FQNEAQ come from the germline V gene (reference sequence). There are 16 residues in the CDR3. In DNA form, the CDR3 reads TGTGCCAGCAGCTTAGTGCAGGGGGTCGGTGGAAACACCATATATTTT. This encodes CASSLVQGVGGNTIYF.

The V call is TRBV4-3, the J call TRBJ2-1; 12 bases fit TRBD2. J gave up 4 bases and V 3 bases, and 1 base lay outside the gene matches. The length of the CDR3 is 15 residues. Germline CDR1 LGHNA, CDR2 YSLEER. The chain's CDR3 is CASSHGTSGYNEQFF. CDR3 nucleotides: TGCGCCAGCAGCCATGGGACTAGCGGGTACAATGAGCAGTTCTTC.

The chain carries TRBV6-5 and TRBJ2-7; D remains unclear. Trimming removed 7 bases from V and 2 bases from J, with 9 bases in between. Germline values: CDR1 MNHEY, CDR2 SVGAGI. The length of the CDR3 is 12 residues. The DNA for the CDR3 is TGTGCCAGCAAACGGGCGCCCTACGAGCAGTACTTC. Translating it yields CASKRAPYEQYF.

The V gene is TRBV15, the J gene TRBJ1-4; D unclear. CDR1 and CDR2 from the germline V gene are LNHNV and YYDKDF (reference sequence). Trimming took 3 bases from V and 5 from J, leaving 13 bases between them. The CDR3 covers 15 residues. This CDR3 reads CATSREGQPNEKLFF. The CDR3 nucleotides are TGTGCCACCAGCAGGGAGGGTCAACCAAATGAAAAACTGTTTTTT.

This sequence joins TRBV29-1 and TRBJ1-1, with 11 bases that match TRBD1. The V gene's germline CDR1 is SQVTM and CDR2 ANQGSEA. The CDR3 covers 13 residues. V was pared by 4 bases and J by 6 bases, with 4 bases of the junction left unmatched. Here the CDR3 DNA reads TGCAGCGTTGCTCGGGACAGGGGGTCTGAAGCTTTCTTT. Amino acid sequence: CSVARDRGSEAFF.

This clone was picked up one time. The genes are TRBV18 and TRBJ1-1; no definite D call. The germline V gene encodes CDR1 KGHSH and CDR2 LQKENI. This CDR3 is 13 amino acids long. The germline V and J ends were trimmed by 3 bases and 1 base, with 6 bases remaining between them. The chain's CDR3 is CASSPQRNTEAFF. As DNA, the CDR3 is TGTGCCAGCTCACCTCAAAGGAACACTGAAGCTTTCTTT.

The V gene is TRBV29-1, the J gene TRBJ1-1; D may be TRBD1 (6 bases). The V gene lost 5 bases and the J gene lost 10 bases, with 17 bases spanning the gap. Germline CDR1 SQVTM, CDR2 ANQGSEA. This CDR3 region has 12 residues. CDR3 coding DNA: TGCAGCGTTAGCCTTGGGGGGCAGAGAGCTTTCTTT. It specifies CSVSLGGQRAFF. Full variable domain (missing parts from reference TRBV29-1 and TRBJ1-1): SAVISQKPSRDICQRGTSLTIQCQVDSQVTMMFWYRQQPGQSLTLIATANQGSEATYESGFVIDKFPISRPNLTFSTLTVSNMSPEDSSIYLCSVSLGGQRAFFGQGTRLTVV.

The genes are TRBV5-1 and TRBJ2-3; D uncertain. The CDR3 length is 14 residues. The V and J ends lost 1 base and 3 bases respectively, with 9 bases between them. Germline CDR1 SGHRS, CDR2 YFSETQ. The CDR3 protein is CASSLNKVTDTQYF. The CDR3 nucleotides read TGCGCCAGCAGCTTGAACAAGGTTACAGATACGCAGTATTTT.

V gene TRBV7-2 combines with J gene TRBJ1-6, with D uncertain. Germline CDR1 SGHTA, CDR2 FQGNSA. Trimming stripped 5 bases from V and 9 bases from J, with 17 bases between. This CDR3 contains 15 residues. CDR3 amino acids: CASSPEGSPSSPLHF. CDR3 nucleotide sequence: TGTGCCAGCAGCCCAGAAGGGTCTCCGAGTTCACCCCTCCACTTT.

CDR3 DNA sequence: TGCACCAGCAGCCAAGACCTAAGACTCCGCTCTGGAAACACCATATATTTT. It is translated as CTSSQDLRLRSGNTIYF. The chain recombines TRBV1 with TRBJ1-3. TRBV1 is shown as a pseudogene. This CDR3 comprises 17 residues.